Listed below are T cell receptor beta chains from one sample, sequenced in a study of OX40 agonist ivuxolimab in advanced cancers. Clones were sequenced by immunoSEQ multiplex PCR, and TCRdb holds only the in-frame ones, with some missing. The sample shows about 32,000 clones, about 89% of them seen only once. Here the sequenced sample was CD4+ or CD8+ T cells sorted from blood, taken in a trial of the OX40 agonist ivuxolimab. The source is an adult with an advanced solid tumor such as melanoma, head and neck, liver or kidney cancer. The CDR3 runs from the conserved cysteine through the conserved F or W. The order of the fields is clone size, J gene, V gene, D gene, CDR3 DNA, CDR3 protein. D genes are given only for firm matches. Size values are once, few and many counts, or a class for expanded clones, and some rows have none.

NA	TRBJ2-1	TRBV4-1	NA	TGCGCCAGCAGCCAAGCTTCTGGGGACAATGAGCAGTTCTTC	CASSQASGDNEQFF
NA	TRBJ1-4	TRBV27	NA	TGTGCCAGCAGTTTTTCGGTAGGGGGTTTGGAAAAACTGTTTTTT	CASSFSVGGLEKLFF
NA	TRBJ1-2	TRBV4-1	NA	TGCGCCAGCAGCCAGGATGACAGTAACTATGGCTACACCTTC	CASSQDDSNYGYTF
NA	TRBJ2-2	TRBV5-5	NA	TGTGCCAGCAGCTTGTTCTCCATAGGCGTTACGAACACCGGGGAGCTGTTTTTT	CASSLFSIGVTNTGELFF
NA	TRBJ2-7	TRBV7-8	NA	TGTGCCAGCAGCGACGACGCGCAGTCTCTATGGCAGTACTTC	CASSDDAQSLWQYF
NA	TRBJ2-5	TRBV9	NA	TGTGCCAGCAGCCAGCGTCTGGGACGTCAAGAGACCCAGTACTTC	CASSQRLGRQETQYF
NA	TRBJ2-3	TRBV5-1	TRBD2	TGCGCCAGCTCCCCGAGACTAGCGCCTTATAAAAAACAACCCACAGATACGCAGTATTTT	CASSPRLAPYKKQPTDTQYF
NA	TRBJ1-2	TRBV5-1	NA	TGCGCCAGCAGCTGGGACGGGGGTATGGCTGGCTACACCTTC	CASSWDGGMAGYTF
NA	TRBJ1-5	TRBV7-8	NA	TGTGCCAGCAGCTCGTCGACCTTCAGCAATCAGCCCCAGCATTTT	CASSSSTFSNQPQHF
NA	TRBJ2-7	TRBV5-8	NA	TGTGCCAGCAGCTTAGCCTTTGGGGTCGGCTACGAGCAGTACTTC	CASSLAFGVGYEQYF
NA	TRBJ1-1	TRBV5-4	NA	TGTGCCAGCAGCTCAACATTCACGACAGGCTGGGACACTGAAGCTTTCTTT	CASSSTFTTGWDTEAFF
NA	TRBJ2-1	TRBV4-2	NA	TGTGCCAGCAGACTAAACGATGAGCAGTTCTTC	CASRLNDEQFF
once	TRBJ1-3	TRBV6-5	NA	TGTGCCAGCAGTTACTCACAGGGACCTGGAAACACCATATATTTT	CASSYSQGPGNTIYF
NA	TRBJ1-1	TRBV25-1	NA	TGTGCCAGCAGTGTTGGGGGTCGGACTGAAGCTTTCTTT	CASSVGGRTEAFF
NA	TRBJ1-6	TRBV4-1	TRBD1	TGCGCCAGCAGCCCCCTGGGACAGGGCTATTCACCCCTCCACTTT	CASSPLGQGYSPLHF
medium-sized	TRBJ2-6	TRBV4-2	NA	TGTGCCAGCAGCCAAGAGGACAGCTCTGGGGCCAACGTCCTGACTTTC	CASSQEDSSGANVLTF
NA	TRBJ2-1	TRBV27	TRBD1	TGTGCCAGCAGCCTGACAGGGACCTACAATGAGCAGTTCTTC	CASSLTGTYNEQFF
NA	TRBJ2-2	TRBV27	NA	TGTGCCAGCAGAAACGCGAACACCGGGGAGCTGTTTTTT	CASRNANTGELFF
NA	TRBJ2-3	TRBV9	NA	TGTGCCAGCAGCGTAGCGGGGTTTAGCACAGATACGCAGTATTTT	CASSVAGFSTDTQYF
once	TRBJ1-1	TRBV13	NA	TGTGCCAGCAGCTTAGAGCGCACTGAAGCTTTCTTT	CASSLERTEAFF
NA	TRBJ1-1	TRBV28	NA	TGTGCCACCAATTTCCCGGTCGACACTGAAGCTTTCTTT	CATNFPVDTEAFF
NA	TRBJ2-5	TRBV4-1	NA	TGCGCCAGCAGCCAAGTCGGCAGTCAAGAGACCCAGTACTTC	CASSQVGSQETQYF
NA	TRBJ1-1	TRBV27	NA	TGTGCCAGCAGTTTACAGTTGAACACTGAAGCTTTCTTT	CASSLQLNTEAFF
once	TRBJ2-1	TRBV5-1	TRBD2	TGCGCCAGCAGCTCGGGGGTAGCGGGGTGGTACAATGAGCAGTTCTTC	CASSSGVAGWYNEQFF
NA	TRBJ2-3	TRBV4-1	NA	TGCGCCAGCAGCCAAGAAGGGGGCACAGATACGCAGTATTTT	CASSQEGGTDTQYF
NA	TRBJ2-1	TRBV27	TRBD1	TGTGCCAGCAGTTGGACAGGTTACAATGAGCAGTTCTTC	CASSWTGYNEQFF
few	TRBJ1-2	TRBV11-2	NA	TGTGCCAGCAGCTTAGGGGCAGGGAGCTATGGCTACACCTTC	CASSLGAGSYGYTF
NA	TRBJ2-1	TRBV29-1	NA	TGCAGCGTTGATTGGGGCTCCTACAATGAGCAGTTCTTC	CSVDWGSYNEQFF
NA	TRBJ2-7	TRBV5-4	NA	TGTGCCAGCAGCTTGGACCGGGGCGAGCAGTACTTC	CASSLDRGEQYF
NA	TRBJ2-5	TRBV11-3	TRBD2	TGTGCCAGCAGCTTGCGGGGGCAAGAGACCCAGTACTTC	CASSLRGQETQYF
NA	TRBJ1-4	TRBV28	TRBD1	TGTGCCAGCAGTCTCGGCCGGGACAGGGATGAAAGACTGTTTTTT	CASSLGRDRDERLFF
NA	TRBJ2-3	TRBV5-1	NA	TGCGCCAGCAGCTTGGGGTTGGGCACAGATACGCAGTATTTT	CASSLGLGTDTQYF
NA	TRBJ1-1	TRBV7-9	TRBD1	TGTGCCAGCAGTTCCGGGACAGTACCTGAAGCTTTCTTT	CASSSGTVPEAFF